This paragraph reports one T cell receptor beta chain. This sample stems from a study of cytomegalovirus exposure and HLA in healthy donors. CDR1 is MNHEY and CDR2 is SVGAGI in the germline V gene. V was shortened by 3 bases and J by 4 bases, with 15 bases between the two germline ends. The CDR3 runs to 15 residues. The PCR employed 60 Vbeta primers together with 13 Jbeta primers. Profiled with immunoSEQ multiplex PCR; TCRdb holds only in-frame clones, not every one. The sample has about 150,000 clones, around 79% seen once. This chain links TRBV6-5 with TRBJ1-1; D is ambiguous. The sample was PBMCs. The clonotype originates from a human donor in good health. The CDR3, as DNA: TGTGCCAGCAGTTATGGCGGGGAGGTGGTCACTGAAGCTTTCTTT. Protein sequence: CASSYGGEVVTEAFF.